This T cell receptor gamma chain was identified during a study of intestinal T cells in coeliac disease. Study overall: Mean age was about 15 for coeliac patients versus roughly 53 for controls.

The TRG library came from 150 to 250 ng of biopsy DNA amplified with LymphoTrack primers. TCRdb re-called the multiplex PCR reads using CATT. The table lists 2,000 to 3,000 gamma-chain clones, about 44% of them singletons, with about 4.7% in the top ten. More than 9 formalin-fixed paraffin-embedded scrolls, each 5 µm thick, supplied each case's genomic DNA. Duodenal biopsies that were formalin-fixed, paraffin-embedded, fully anonymised and surplus to diagnostic needs were used. Comment on this clone: Its antigen is undetermined.

Study outcomes and limitations: All 22 biopsies were correctly classified by TRD kmer clustering. CDR3 sequence counts may reflect PCR duplicates rather than true repeats.

The CDR3 totals 10 residues. In germline, CDR1 is EGSTGY, CDR2 YDSYTSSV. The chain employs TRGV4 and TRGJ1 or TRGJ2. Sequencing was performed on a duodenal biopsy. The source of this sequence is a human donor with celiac disease. DNA of the CDR3: TGTGCACCTGGGTTCACCAAGAAACTCTTT. Protein product: CAPGFTKKLF.